This T cell receptor (beta chain) was recorded in a study of fetal regulatory T cell absence and autoimmunity. Study-wide context: Exocrine pancreas autoimmunity occurred in IPEX patients lacking clinical diabetes.

CDR3 length: 14 amino acids. Germline V gene data show CDR1 as SGHNT and CDR2 as YYREEE (reference sequence). The V segment lost 5 bases and the J segment 3 bases; nucleotides outside the gene matches: 6. Assay used: immunoSEQ multiplex PCR; TCRdb lists only in-frame clones, some missing. The profile shows tens of thousands of clones, about 80% of them singletons. Specimen: cord blood. This clonotype was obtained from a newborn boy with IPEX syndrome. The chain uses TRBV5-4 and TRBJ2-3; TRBD1 agrees at 7 bases. CDR3 region: CASSYPGQTDTQYF. The CDR3, as DNA: TGTGCCAGCAGTTACCCGGGACAGACAGATACGCAGTATTTT.